This T cell receptor beta chain was recovered during a study of T cells after yellow fever vaccination (dated by TCRdb to the late 2010s). A note on the overall study: The SMART-Seq v4 Ultra Low Input RNA kit was used to prepare libraries from fractions with low cell numbers. To track T-cell clones before and after primary and booster YFV17D yellow fever vaccination, bulk TCR alpha and beta repertoires were sequenced longitudinally. Two healthy male donors made up the cohort, one aged 18 to 30 years and the other aged 30 to 40 years. Bulk PBMC replicates and cell subsets were isolated from blood drawn at multiple timepoints before and after both primary and secondary immunization. Paper-wide results and their limitations: The study included only a couple of donors, which limits how far the findings can be generalized. Computational filtering was required because FACS-sorted repertoires could contain abundant contaminating clonotypes from the bulk population. After the booster, most of the clones that had expanded following primary vaccination were detected again (approximately 95% of CD4 and around 88% of CD8), which suggests that memory was broadly maintained. Compared with the primary T-cell response, the secondary T-cell response was faster but weaker, reaching its peak on day 5 rather than on day 15. A small fraction of clonotypes appeared in both the CD4 and CD8 compartments, likely as a result of convergent recombination.

With regard to this clonotype: Which antigen it targets is not known. No per-base quality is available; no much larger clone lies one base away.

TCR cDNA was made using 5'RACE template switching, a step that added a universal primer site and unique molecular identifiers. Priming for cDNA synthesis came from both the TCR alpha and TCR beta constant segments. Libraries were amplified in two PCR steps, with sample barcodes and sequencing adapters added in the second step. Sequencing of the libraries was done on either Illumina HiSeq 2500 (2x100 bp) or NovaSeq (2x150 bp). Regarding the original processing steps: MIGEC was used to demultiplex reads and collapse the reads into UMI consensus sequences, and MiXCR was used for V(D)J alignment. Vaccine-responding clonotypes were identified with edgeR using replicate PBMC samples, with FDR below 0.01 and a log2 fold change above 5 up to day 15 being required. Each bulk clonotype received a CD4 or CD8 identity based on whether the sequenced CD4 or CD8 repertoire contained that clonotype at higher abundance. Clones were called with MiXCR by TCRdb after fastp trimmed the public reads at Q25, and only in-frame beta chains were retained. Each entry merges the rows of one CDR3 protein and shows their most common DNA and genes. These V and J calls derive from TCRdb rather than the authors' analysis. This sample holds some 350,000 distinct CDR3 sequences; approximately 10% were observed only once. Together, the top ten hold 18% of the sample.

Trimming costs V 5 bases and J 2 bases, and their ends lie 5 bases apart. Its CDR3 holds 12 amino acids, cysteine through phenylalanine. The sequence is cut down to CDR3 DNA, 36 bases in frame from base 1. CDR1 and CDR2 were assigned from the germline V gene as SGHTA and FQGNSA. This specimen's treatment or condition label, interpreted: live attenuated yellow fever vaccine strain. Two biological replicates of bulk PBMCs were collected at each blood-draw timepoint. PBMCs were isolated from peripheral blood using a standard Ficoll-Paque protocol. TriZol was used to extract RNA from bulk PBMCs, CD4 and CD8 fractions, and dextramer-positive and dextramer-negative fractions.

The clonotype was recovered from a man between 18 and 29 years old who received the YFV17D yellow fever vaccine. The V gene is TRBV7-2 and the J gene is TRBJ2-3; no D segment can be confidently identified. The sample in question was PBMCs, obtained on the day of the first yellow fever vaccination. The DNA sequence is given as TGTGCCAGCAGCCCATTCACAGATACGCAGTATTTT. This yields the protein CASSPFTDTQYF.